This T cell receptor (beta chain) appears in the sequencing data of a study of CD4 T cells in relation to SARS-CoV-2 and coronaviruses. Study-level results: Roughly 65% of donors had memory CD4+ clonotypes crossrecognizing SARS-CoV-2 and common cold coronavirus spike. This crossreactivity analysis covered spike protein alone, no other viral proteins.

Concerning this clone itself: Its cognate antigen is unknown.

The table came from immunoSEQ multiplex PCR; TCRdb's copy has only in-frame clones and leaves some out. Seen here are 20,000 to 25,000 clones, roughly 80% observed once, and the top ten hold roughly 15%. The CDR3 has 16 amino acids. The V segment lost 0 bases and the J segment 5 bases; nucleotides outside the gene matches: 8. Looked up from germline, CDR1 is GTSNPN and CDR2 is SVGIG (reference sequence). Before the COVID-19 pandemic, during about 2011-2019, CD4+ T cells were taken from unexposed donors. After nine to ten days of culture, CD4+ T cells were isolated. Unexposed-donor CD4+ T cells were probed with SARS-CoV-2 S/N and four cold-coronavirus spikes, cells permitting.

The chain joins TRBV30 to TRBJ1-1, with TRBD1 matching over 11 bases. This receptor was taken from a human donor in good health. The sequenced material came from CD4+ T cells from PBMCs, cultured in vitro. DNA of the CDR3: TGTGCCTGGAGTGTCGTAGGACAGGGGGCGCGTACTGAAGCTTTCTTT. Translating gives CAWSVVGQGARTEAFF.